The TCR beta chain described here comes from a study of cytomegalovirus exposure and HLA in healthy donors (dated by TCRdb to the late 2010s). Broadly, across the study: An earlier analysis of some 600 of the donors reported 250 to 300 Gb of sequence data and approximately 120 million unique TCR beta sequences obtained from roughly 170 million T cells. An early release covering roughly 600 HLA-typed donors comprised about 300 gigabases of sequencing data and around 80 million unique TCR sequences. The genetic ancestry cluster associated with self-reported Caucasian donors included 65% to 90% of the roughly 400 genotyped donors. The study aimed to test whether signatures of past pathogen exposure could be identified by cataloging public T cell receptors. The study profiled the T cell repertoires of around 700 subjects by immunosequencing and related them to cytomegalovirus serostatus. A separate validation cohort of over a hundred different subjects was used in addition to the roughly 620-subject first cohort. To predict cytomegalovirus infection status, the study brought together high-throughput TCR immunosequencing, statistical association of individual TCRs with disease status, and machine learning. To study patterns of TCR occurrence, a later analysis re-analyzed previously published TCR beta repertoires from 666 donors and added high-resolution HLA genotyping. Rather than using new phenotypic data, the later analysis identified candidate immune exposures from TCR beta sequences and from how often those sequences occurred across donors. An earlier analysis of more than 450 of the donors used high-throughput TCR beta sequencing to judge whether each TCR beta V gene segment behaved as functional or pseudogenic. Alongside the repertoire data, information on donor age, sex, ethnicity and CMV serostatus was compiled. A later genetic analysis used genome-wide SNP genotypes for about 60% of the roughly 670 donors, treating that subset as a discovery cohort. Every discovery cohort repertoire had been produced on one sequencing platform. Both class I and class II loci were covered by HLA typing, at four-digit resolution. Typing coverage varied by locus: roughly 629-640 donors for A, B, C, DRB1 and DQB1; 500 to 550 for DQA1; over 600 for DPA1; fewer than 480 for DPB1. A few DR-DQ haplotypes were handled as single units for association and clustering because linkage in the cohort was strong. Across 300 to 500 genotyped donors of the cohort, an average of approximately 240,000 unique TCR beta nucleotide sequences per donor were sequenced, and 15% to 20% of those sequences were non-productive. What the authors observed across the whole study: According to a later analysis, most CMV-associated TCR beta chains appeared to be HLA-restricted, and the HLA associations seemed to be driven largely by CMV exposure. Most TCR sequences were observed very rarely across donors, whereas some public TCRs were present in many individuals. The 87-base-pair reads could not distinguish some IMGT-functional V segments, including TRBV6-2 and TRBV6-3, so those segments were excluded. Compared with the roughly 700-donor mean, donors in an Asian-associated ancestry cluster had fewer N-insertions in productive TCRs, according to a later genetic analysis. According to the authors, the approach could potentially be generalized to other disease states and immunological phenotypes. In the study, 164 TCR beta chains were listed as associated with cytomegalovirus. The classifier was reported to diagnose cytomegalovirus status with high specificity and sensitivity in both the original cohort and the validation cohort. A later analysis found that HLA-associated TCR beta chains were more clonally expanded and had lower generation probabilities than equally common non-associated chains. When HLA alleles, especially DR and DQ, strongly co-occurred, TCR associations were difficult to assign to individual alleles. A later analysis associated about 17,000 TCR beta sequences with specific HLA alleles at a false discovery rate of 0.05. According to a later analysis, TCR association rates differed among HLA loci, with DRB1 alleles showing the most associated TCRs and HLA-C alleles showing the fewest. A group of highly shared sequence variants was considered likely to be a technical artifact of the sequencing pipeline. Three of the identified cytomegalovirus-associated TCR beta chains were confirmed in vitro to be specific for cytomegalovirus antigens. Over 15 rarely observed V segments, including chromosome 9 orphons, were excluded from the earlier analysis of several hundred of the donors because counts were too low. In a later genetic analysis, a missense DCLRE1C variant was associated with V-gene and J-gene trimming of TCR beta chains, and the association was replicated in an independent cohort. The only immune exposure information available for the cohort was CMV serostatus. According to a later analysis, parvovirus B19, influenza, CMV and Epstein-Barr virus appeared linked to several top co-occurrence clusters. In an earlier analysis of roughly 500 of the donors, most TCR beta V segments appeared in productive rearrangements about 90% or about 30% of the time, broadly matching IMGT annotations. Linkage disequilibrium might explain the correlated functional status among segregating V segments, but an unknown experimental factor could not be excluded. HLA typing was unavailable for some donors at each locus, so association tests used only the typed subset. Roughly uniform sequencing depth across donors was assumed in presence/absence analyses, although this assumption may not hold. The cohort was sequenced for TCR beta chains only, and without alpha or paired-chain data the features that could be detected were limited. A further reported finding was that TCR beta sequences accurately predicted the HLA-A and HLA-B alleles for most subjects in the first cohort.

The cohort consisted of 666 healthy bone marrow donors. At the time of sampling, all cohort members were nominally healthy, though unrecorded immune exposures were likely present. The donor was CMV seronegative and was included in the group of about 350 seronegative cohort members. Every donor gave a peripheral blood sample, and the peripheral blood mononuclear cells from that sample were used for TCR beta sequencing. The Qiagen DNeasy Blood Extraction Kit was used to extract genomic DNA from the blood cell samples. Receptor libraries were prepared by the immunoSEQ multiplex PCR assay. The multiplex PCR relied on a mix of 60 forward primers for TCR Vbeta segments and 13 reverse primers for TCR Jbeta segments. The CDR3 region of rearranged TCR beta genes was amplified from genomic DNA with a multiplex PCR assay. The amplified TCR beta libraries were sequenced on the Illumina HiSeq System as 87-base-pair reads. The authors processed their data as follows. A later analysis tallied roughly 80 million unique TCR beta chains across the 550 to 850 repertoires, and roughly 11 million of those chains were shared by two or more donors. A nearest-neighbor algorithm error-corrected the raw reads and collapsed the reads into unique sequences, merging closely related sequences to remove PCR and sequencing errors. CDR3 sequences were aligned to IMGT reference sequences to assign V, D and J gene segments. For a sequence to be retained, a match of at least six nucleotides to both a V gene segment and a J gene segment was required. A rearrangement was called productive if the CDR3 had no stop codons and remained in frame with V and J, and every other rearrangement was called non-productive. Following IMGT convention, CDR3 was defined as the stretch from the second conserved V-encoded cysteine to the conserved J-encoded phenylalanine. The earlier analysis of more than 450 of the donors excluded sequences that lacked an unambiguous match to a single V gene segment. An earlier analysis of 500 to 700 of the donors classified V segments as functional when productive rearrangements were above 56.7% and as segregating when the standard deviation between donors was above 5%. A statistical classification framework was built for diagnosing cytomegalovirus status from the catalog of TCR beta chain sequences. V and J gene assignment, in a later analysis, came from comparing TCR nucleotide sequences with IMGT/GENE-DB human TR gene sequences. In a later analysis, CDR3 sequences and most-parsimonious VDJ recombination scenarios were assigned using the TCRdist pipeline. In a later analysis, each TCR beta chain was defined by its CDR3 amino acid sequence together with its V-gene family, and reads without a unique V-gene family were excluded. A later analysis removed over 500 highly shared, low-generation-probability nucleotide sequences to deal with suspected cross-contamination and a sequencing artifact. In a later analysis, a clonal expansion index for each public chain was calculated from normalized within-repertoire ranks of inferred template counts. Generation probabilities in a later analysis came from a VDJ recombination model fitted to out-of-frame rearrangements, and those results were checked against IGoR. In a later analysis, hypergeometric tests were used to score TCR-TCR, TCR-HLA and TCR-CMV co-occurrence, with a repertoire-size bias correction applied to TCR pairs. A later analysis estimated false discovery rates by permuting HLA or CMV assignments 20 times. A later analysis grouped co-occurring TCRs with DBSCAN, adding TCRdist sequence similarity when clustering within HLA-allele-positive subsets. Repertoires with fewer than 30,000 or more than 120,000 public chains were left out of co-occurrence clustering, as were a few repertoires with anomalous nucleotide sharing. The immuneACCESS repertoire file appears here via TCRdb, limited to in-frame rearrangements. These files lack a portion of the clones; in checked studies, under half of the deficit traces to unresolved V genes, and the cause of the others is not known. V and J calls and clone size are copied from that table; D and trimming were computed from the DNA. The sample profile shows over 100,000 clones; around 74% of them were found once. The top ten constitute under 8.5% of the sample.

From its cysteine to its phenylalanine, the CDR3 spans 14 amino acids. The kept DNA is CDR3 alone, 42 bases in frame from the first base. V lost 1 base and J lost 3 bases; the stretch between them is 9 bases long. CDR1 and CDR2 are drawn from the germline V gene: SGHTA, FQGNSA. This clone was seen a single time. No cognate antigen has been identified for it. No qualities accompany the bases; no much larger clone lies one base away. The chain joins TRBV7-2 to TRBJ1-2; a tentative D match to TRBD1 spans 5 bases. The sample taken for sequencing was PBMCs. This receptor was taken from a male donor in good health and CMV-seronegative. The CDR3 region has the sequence CASSLGRVDYGYTF. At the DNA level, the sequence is TGTGCCAGCAGCTTAGGCAGGGTTGACTATGGCTACACCTTC.